This T cell receptor beta chain was observed in a study of cytomegalovirus exposure and HLA in healthy donors. The V gene's germline CDR1 is SQVTM and CDR2 ANQGSEA. This CDR3 spans 11 amino acids. V was trimmed by 4 bases and J by 10 bases, leaving 11 bases between them. With 60 Vbeta and 13 Jbeta primers, the PCR was carried out. TCRdb keeps only in-frame clones here, not all; method: immunoSEQ multiplex PCR. The repertoire holds some 120,000 clones, approximately 80% seen once, with roughly 4% in the top ten. The sequencing input was PBMCs. This clonotype was sampled from a human donor in good health. J is TRBJ2-1 and V is TRBV29-1, with a possible D match to TRBD1 (5 bases). The CDR3 sequence: CSVGGGREQFF. Here the CDR3 DNA reads TGCAGCGTTGGGGGCGGTAGAGAGCAGTTCTTC.